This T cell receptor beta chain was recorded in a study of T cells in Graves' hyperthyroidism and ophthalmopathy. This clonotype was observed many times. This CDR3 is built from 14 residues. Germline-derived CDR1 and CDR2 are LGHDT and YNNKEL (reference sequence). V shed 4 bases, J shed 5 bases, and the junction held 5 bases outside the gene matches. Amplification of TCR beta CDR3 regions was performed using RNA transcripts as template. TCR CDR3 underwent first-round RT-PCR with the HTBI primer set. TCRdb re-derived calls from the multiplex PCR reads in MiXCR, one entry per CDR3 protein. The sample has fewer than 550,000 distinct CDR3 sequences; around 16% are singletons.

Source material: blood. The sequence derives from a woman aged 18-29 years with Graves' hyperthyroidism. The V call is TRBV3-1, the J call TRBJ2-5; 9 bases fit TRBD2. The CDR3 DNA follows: TGTGCCAGCAGCCTGACTAGCGGCCCGGAGACCCAGTACTTC. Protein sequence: CASSLTSGPETQYF.